The 21 T cell receptor beta chains in this list originate from one sample, sequenced in a study of blood T cell repertoires in COVID-19. Clones were sequenced by immunoSEQ multiplex PCR, and TCRdb holds only the in-frame ones, with some missing. The data contain 250,000 to 350,000 clones, 75% to 90% of them singletons. The sequenced material came from peripheral blood. The receptors were gathered from a woman in her sixties with acute or convalescent COVID-19.

The genes are TRBV19 and TRBJ2-1; 9 bases match TRBD2. There are 15 residues in the CDR3. Germline V gene data show CDR1 as LNHDA and CDR2 as SQIVND (reference sequence). V was clipped by 10 bases and J by 4 bases; unmatched bases: 11. The CDR3 DNA sequence: TGTGCCACCAGGGGTGGGCTAGCGGGATACAATGAGCAGTTCTTC. It codes for CATRGGLAGYNEQFF.

This sequence joins TRBV6-5 and TRBJ1-5; weak D call: TRBD1 (6 bases). CDR3 size: 15 residues. Trimming stripped 8 bases from V and 8 bases from J, with 22 bases between. The V gene's germline CDR1 is MNHEY and CDR2 SVGAGI. CDR3 protein: CASDKGGGSGKPQHF. The CDR3 DNA sequence: TGTGCCAGCGATAAAGGGGGAGGGAGTGGTAAGCCCCAGCATTTT.

This clone came up a few times. CDR3 DNA: TGTGCCAGCAGCCCGAGTAGGAGGGCTAATGAGCAGTTCTTC. Protein product: CASSPSRRANEQFF. The chain combines TRBV7-9 with TRBJ2-1, with a tentative D call TRBD2 (6 bases). The V and J ends lost 5 bases and 7 bases respectively, with 15 bases between them. The CDR3 covers 14 residues. Germline V CDR1 and CDR2: SEHNR, FQNEAQ (reference sequence).

The chain is built from TRBV6-5 and TRBJ1-6; D possibly corresponds to TRBD1 (5 bases). V lost 7 bases to trimming and J lost 10 bases, with 11 bases between them. The CDR3 loop spans 12 amino acids. Looked up from germline, CDR1 is MNHEY and CDR2 is SVGAGI. The CDR3 region is CASTQGESPLHF. The CDR3 DNA reads as TGTGCCAGCACCCAGGGTGAATCACCCCTCCACTTT.

The chain joins TRBV9 to TRBJ2-6; D ambiguous. V lost 4 bases and J lost 1, with 9 bases in between. From germline, CDR1 is SGDLS and CDR2 YYNGEE. The length of the CDR3 is 15 residues. Here the CDR3 reads CASSPRGSGANVLTF. CDR3 DNA sequence: TGTGCCAGCAGCCCCCGAGGTTCTGGGGCCAACGTCCTGACTTTC.

The chain has TRBV9 and TRBJ2-1; 12 nucleotides line up with TRBD1. The J segment lost 7 bases and the V segment lost 2 bases, leaving 4 bases of the junction unmatched. The CDR3 contains 15 residues. CDR1 is SGDLS and CDR2 is YYNGEE in the germline V gene. Written as DNA, the CDR3 is TGTGCCAGCAGCGTGGGACAGGGGGCGCGTAATGAGCAGTTCTTC. Translation: CASSVGQGARNEQFF.

V usage is TRBV29-1 and J usage is TRBJ2-3, with D unclear. Germline CDR1 is SQVTM and CDR2 is ANQGSEA. The CDR3 has 14 amino acids. The V gene lost 1 base and the J gene lost 10 bases, with 18 bases spanning the gap. CDR3 nucleotides: TGCAGCGTTGAAGGCAATAAGTTCGCAGTCCCGCAGTATTTT. It yields the protein CSVEGNKFAVPQYF.

J is TRBJ1-1 and V is TRBV5-1; no definite D call. This CDR3 has 11 residues. The germline V gene has CDR1 SGHRS and CDR2 YFSETQ. V lost 5 bases, J lost 5 bases, and 7 bases lay in between. CDR3 sequence: CASRRETEAFF. CDR3 in DNA: TGCGCCAGCAGGCGGGAGACTGAAGCTTTCTTT.

The J gene is TRBJ1-1, the V gene TRBV30; possible D gene TRBD1, 6 bases. Germline CDR1 and CDR2: GTSNPN and SVGIG (reference sequence). This CDR3 contains 13 residues. V was cut by 4 bases and J by 5 bases, with 14 bases left in between. This CDR3 is CAWTRGGWTEAFF. The CDR3 bases are TGTGCCTGGACGAGAGGGGGATGGACTGAAGCTTTCTTT.

The chain combines TRBV5-4 with TRBJ2-1; D possibly corresponds to TRBD2 (6 bases). V dropped 0 bases and J dropped 0 bases, with 7 bases sitting between them. CDR3 length: 15 amino acids. The germline CDR1 and CDR2 sequences are SGHNT and YYREEE (reference sequence). The DNA for the CDR3 is TGTGCCAGCAGCTTGGGGGGGGACTCCTACAATGAGCAGTTCTTC. It is translated as CASSLGGDSYNEQFF.

The genes are TRBV6-5 and TRBJ2-7; maybe TRBD2 (5 bases). The CDR3 runs 15 residues. Germline CDR1 is MNHEY and CDR2 is SVGAGI. The V end lost 5 bases, the J end lost 7 bases, and 21 bases lay between the germline ends. CDR3 region: CASSPSVRLPREQYF. The CDR3 coding sequence is TGTGCCAGCAGTCCGTCGGTCCGACTACCGCGGGAGCAGTACTTC.

The chain links TRBV18 to TRBJ1-3; 9 bases fit TRBD1. CDR3 length equals 15 residues. The germline V gene has CDR1 KGHSH and CDR2 LQKENI. The junction had 2 bases not matched to a gene; V was cut back by 5 bases and J by 0 bases. For the CDR3, the DNA is TGTGCCAGCTCAGGACAGGGGAGCTCTGGAAACACCATATATTTT. It yields the protein CASSGQGSSGNTIYF.

This rearrangement joins TRBV6-5 to TRBJ2-7, with D maybe TRBD2 (5 bases). Germline loops: CDR1 MNHEY, CDR2 SVGAGI. Trimming removed 0 bases at V and 2 bases at J, with 11 bases between. The CDR3 has 15 residues. This CDR3 reads CASSYSTGSPYEQYF. As DNA, the CDR3 is TGTGCCAGCAGTTACTCTACGGGGAGCCCCTACGAGCAGTACTTC.

J is TRBJ1-4 and V is TRBV28; D is perhaps TRBD1 (6 bases). Germline V gene lookup returns CDR1 MDHEN and CDR2 SYDVKM. This CDR3 is built from 14 residues. The V end lost 4 bases, the J end lost 4 bases, and 10 bases lay between the germline ends. As DNA, the CDR3 is TGTGCCAGCAGTTCGGGACACAATAATGAAAAACTGTTTTTT. This sequence encodes CASSSGHNNEKLFF.

The rearrangement uses TRBV7-9 and TRBJ2-5; D possibly corresponds to TRBD2 (6 bases). The CDR3 covers 13 residues. Trimming shortened V by 3 bases and J by 4 bases, and 9 bases separated the two germline ends. Germline V gene data show CDR1 as SEHNR and CDR2 as FQNEAQ (reference sequence). The CDR3 nucleotides are TGTGCCAGCAGCTTCGGCGGGACAGAGACCCAGTACTTC. As protein: CASSFGGTETQYF.

CDR3 sequence (DNA): TGTGCCAGCAGCCCTCACAGGGAGACTGAAGCTTTCTTT. Encoded protein: CASSPHRETEAFF. This chain uses TRBV7-3 with TRBJ1-1, with D possibly matching TRBD1 (6 bases). Per the germline V gene, CDR1 is SGHTA and CDR2 is FQGTGA. V was cut by 5 bases and J by 5 bases, with 12 bases left in between. This CDR3 is built from 13 residues.

The chain carries TRBV3-1 (or the pseudogene TRBV3-2) and TRBJ2-3; a weak D match, TRBD2 (7 bases). Trimming took off 4 bases at V and 0 bases at J, with 14 bases between the two ends. This CDR3 comprises 16 residues. The V gene's germline CDR1 is LGHDT and CDR2 YNNKEL (reference sequence). The CDR3 DNA sequence: TGTGCCAGCAGCCCGGGGGCTAGCGGTAGCACAGATACGCAGTATTTT. This gives the protein CASSPGASGSTDTQYF.

The rearrangement links TRBV5-5 to TRBJ2-1, with 9 bases identical to TRBD1. Germline lookup yields CDR1 SGHKS and CDR2 YYEKEE (reference sequence). J gave up 2 bases and V 4 bases, and 4 bases lay outside the gene matches. This CDR3 comprises 15 residues. The DNA of the CDR3 is TGTGCCAGCAGCCAGGGACAGGGTCCCTACAATGAGCAGTTCTTC. Translating gives CASSQGQGPYNEQFF.

This clone was seen just once. The J gene is TRBJ2-7, the V gene TRBV27; perhaps TRBD1 as D (6 bases). Germline V gene sequence: CDR1 MNHEY, CDR2 SMNVEV (reference sequence). CDR3 size: 16 residues. The ends were cut back, 2 bases at V and 3 bases at J, with 17 bases in the middle. DNA of the CDR3: TGTGCCAGCAGTTTAGGATGGGGGCACACTTACTACGAGCAGTACTTC. This codes for CASSLGWGHTYYEQYF.

In nucleotides, the CDR3 is TGTGCCAGCAGCTGGACAGGGCCAGTAGAAGGGCAGTACTTC. This codes for CASSWTGPVEGQYF. The chain has TRBV7-9 and TRBJ2-7; 8 bases map to TRBD1. CDR3 size: 14 residues. J was trimmed by 9 bases and V by 4 bases; bases with no gene match: 11. Germline V gene data show CDR1 as SEHNR and CDR2 as FQNEAQ (reference sequence).

The chain links TRBV6-5 to TRBJ2-5; D is possibly TRBD2 (5 bases). V gave up 0 bases and J gave up 3 bases, with 11 bases separating them. Germline CDR1 MNHEY, CDR2 SVGAGI. The CDR3 is 15 residues long. The CDR3 bases are TGTGCCAGCAGTTACTCCCGGGAAACCAAAGAGACCCAGTACTTC. Translated: CASSYSRETKETQYF.